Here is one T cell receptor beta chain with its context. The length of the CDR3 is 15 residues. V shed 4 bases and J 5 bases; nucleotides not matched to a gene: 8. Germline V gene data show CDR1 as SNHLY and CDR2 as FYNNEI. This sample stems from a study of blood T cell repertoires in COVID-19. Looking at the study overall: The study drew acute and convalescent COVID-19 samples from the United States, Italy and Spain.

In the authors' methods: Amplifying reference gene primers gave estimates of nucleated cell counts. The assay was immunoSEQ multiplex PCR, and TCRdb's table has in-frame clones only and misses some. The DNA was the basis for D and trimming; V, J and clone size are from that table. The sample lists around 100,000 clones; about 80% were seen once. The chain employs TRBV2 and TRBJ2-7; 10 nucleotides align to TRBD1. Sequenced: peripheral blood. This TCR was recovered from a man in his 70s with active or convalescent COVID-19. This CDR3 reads CASSVRDRGTHEQYF. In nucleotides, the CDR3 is TGTGCCAGCAGTGTGAGGGACAGGGGAACACACGAGCAGTACTTC.